The 17 T cell receptor beta chains listed next were all sequenced from one sample in a study of blood T cell repertoires in COVID-19. Sequenced by immunoSEQ multiplex PCR; TCRdb stores in-frame clones only, minus some. The sample lists around 500,000 clones, less than 90% occurring once. Sequencing was carried out using PBMCs or T cells enriched from blood (not recorded which). The source is a woman aged 55-70 years who had recovered from COVID-19.

V is TRBV5-1 and J is TRBJ2-1; 12 bases are a match to TRBD2. Unmatched junction bases numbered 5, after V lost 2 bases and J lost 5 bases. The germline V gene has CDR1 SGHRS and CDR2 YFSETQ. The CDR3 has 16 residues. CDR3: CASSLPGLAGNNEQFF. The CDR3 region has the DNA TGCGCCAGCAGCTTACCCGGACTAGCGGGGAACAATGAGCAGTTCTTC.

The rearrangement uses TRBV2 and TRBJ1-1, with TRBD1 identical over 9 bases. The CDR3 consists of 15 residues. From germline, CDR1 is SNHLY and CDR2 FYNNEI. V shed 6 bases, J shed 8 bases, and the junction held 13 bases outside the gene matches. The CDR3 is CASSLMGQGSSEAFF. The CDR3 DNA reads as TGTGCCAGCAGCTTAATGGGACAGGGATCCTCGGAAGCTTTCTTT.

This CDR3 reads CASSFVGQAADTQYF. Written as DNA, the CDR3 is TGTGCCAGTAGCTTCGTAGGACAGGCCGCAGATACGCAGTATTTT. V and J are TRBV19 and TRBJ2-3, with 7 bases fitting TRBD1. Per germline, CDR1 LNHDA and CDR2 SQIVND (reference sequence). The CDR3 has 15 residues. V was pared by 6 bases and J by 4 bases, with 10 bases of the junction left unmatched. Combining the CDR3 with reference TRBV19 and TRBJ2-3 gives the whole variable domain DGGITQSPKYLFRKEGQNVTLSCEQNLNHDAMYWYRQDPGQGLRLIYYSQIVNDFQKGDIAEGYSVSREKKESFPLTVTSAQKNPTAFYLCASSFVGQAADTQYFGPGTRLTVL.

The chain recombines TRBV2 with TRBJ1-5; no clear D gene. V was trimmed by 1 base and J by 0 bases, leaving 13 bases between them. In germline, CDR1 is SNHLY, CDR2 FYNNEI. The CDR3 runs to 17 residues. DNA of the CDR3: TGTGCCAGCAGTGAAGAGGGAGACCCCTATAGCAATCAGCCCCAGCATTTT. Its protein is CASSEEGDPYSNQPQHF. Full variable domain (outside the CDR3, taken from reference TRBV2 and TRBJ1-5): EPEVTQTPSHQVTQMGQEVILRCVPISNHLYFYWYRQILGQKVEFLVSFYNNEISEKSEIFDDQFSVERPDGSNFTLKIRSTKLEDSAMYFCASSEEGDPYSNQPQHFGDGTRLSIL.

The rearrangement joins TRBV2 to TRBJ2-2; 13 nucleotides line up with TRBD2. Germline-derived CDR1 and CDR2 are SNHLY and FYNNEI. The CDR3 extends over 16 amino acids. V shed 6 bases, J shed 0 bases, and the junction held 1 base outside the gene matches. CDR3 protein: CASSGTSGANTGELFF. The CDR3 DNA is TGTGCCAGCAGCGGGACTAGCGGGGCGAACACCGGGGAGCTGTTTTTT.

This chain connects TRBV7-9 to TRBJ1-1; possibly TRBD1 for D (6 bases). The CDR3 consists of 13 residues. In germline, CDR1 is SEHNR, CDR2 FQNEAQ (reference sequence). Between the trimmed V and J ends, which lost 5 bases and 1 base, there was a span of 8 bases. This CDR3 is CASSPGQNTEAFF. CDR3 DNA sequence: TGTGCCAGCAGCCCGGGACAGAACACTGAAGCTTTCTTT.

This clone was picked up one time. V and J are TRBV3-1 (or the pseudogene TRBV3-2) and TRBJ1-1; D is unresolved. This CDR3 comprises 11 residues. Germline V lookup: CDR1 LGHDT, CDR2 YNNKEL (reference sequence). Trimming cost V 1 base and J 8 bases, with 5 bases left between them. The CDR3 DNA is TGTGCCAGCAGCCAAGGTCTAGAAGCTTTCTTT. This codes for CASSQGLEAFF.

This chain uses TRBV5-6 with TRBJ1-2, with TRBD1 matching over 9 bases. The CDR3 has 14 amino acids. In germline, CDR1 is SGHDT, CDR2 YYEEEE. The trim removed 0 bases at V and 7 bases at J, leaving 4 bases unmatched. CDR3: CASSLGQGVGGYTF. CDR3 sequence (DNA): TGTGCCAGCAGCTTGGGACAGGGGGTTGGTGGCTACACCTTC.

This clone appeared once. V is TRBV29-1 and J is TRBJ1-1; tentative D call: TRBD1 (6 bases). This CDR3 comprises 12 residues. Germline V gene sequence: CDR1 SQVTM, CDR2 ANQGSEA. V was pared by 3 bases and J by 12 bases, with 17 bases between. Here the CDR3 DNA reads TGCAGCGTTGACTCCCAAGGGGGGGCGACTTTCTTT. It translates to CSVDSQGGATFF.

A few counts support this clone. The rearrangement links TRBV10-3 to TRBJ2-1, with 8 bases matching TRBD2. The junction had 6 bases not matched to a gene; V was cut back by 7 bases and J by 7 bases. Looked up from germline, CDR1 is ENHRY and CDR2 is SYGVKD. CDR3 length: 13 amino acids. In nucleotides, the CDR3 is TGTGCCATCACGGGGGGGCTCTTAAATGAGCAGTTCTTC. Amino acid sequence: CAITGGLLNEQFF.

This clone was observed a few times. The J gene is TRBJ1-3, the V gene TRBV15; D gene unclear. Germline loops: CDR1 LNHNV, CDR2 YYDKDF (reference sequence). V lost 1 base, J lost 1 base, and 8 bases lay in between. The CDR3 loop spans 15 amino acids. CDR3 loop: CATSRVSLSGNTIYF. The CDR3 DNA sequence: TGTGCCACCAGCAGAGTGTCCCTTTCTGGAAACACCATATATTTT.

The chain recombines TRBV12-5 with TRBJ2-3; possible D gene TRBD1, 6 bases. V lost 1 base and J lost 0, with 20 bases in between. The germline V gene has CDR1 LGHNT and CDR2 FRNRAP. The CDR3 has 19 amino acids. CDR3 residues: CASGLDYRDGWASTDTQYF. The CDR3 region has the DNA TGTGCTAGTGGTTTGGATTACAGGGACGGATGGGCTAGCACAGATACGCAGTATTTT.

The V gene is TRBV24-1, the J gene TRBJ2-1; 7 nucleotides line up with TRBD2. Trimming cost V 9 bases and J 7 bases; bases outside gene matches: 11. This CDR3 is 14 amino acids long. CDR1 and CDR2 from the germline V gene are KGHDR and SFDVKD. This chain's CDR3 is CATEGWGGRNEQFF. CDR3 sequence (DNA): TGTGCCACCGAGGGATGGGGGGGAAGGAATGAGCAGTTCTTC.

CDR3 nucleotide sequence: TGTGCCAGCAGACAGGCAGGGGGACGGGCCGGGGAGCTGTTTTTT. This translates into CASRQAGGRAGELFF. The chain has TRBV28 and TRBJ2-2, with 7 nucleotides matching TRBD1. CDR3 size: 15 residues. V dropped 6 bases and J dropped 6; count of bases not matched to a gene: 10. Germline V CDR1 and CDR2: MDHEN, SYDVKM.

The V and J genes are TRBV6-2 or TRBV6-3 and TRBJ2-7; D is possibly TRBD1 (6 bases). Trimming stripped 7 bases from V and 2 bases from J, with 18 bases between. Germline loops: CDR1 MNHEY, CDR2 SVGEGT. CDR3 length: 15 residues. The CDR3 spells CASTPAGERAYEQYV. The DNA of the CDR3 is TGTGCCAGCACCCCCGCAGGGGAAAGGGCCTACGAGCAGTACGTC.

The V call is TRBV2, the J call TRBJ1-5; no definite D call. The CDR3 has 13 amino acids. V lost 7 bases, J lost 5 bases, and 12 bases lay in between. The germline gives CDR1 SNHLY, CDR2 FYNNEI. DNA of the CDR3: TGTGCCAGCACCGACGGGGTTTATCAGCCCCAGCATTTT. This codes for CASTDGVYQPQHF. The variable domain in full, completed from reference TRBV2 and TRBJ1-5, reads EPEVTQTPSHQVTQMGQEVILRCVPISNHLYFYWYRQILGQKVEFLVSFYNNEISEKSEIFDDQFSVERPDGSNFTLKIRSTKLEDSAMYFCASTDGVYQPQHFGDGTRLSIL.

The chain links TRBV7-8 to TRBJ2-7; possibly TRBD1 for D (6 bases). Trimming took 3 bases from V and 10 from J, leaving 13 bases between them. Germline V CDR1 and CDR2: SGHVS, FQNEAQ. The CDR3 is 12 residues long. CDR3 coding DNA: TGTGCCAGCAGCTTCGGACAGTCGAATCAGTACTTC. It yields the protein CASSFGQSNQYF.